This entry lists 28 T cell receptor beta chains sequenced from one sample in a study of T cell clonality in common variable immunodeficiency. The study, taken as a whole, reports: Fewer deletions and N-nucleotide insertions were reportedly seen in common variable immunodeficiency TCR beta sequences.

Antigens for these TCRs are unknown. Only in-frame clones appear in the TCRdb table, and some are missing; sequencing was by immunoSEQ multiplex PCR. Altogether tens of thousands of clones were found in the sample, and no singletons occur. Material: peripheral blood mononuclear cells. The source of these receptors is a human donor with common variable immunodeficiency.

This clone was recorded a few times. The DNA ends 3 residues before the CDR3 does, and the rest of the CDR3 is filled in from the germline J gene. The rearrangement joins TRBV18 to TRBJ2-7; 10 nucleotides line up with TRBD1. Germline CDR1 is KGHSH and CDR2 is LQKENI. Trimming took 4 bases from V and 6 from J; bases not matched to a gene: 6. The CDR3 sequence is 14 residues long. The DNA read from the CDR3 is TGTGCCAGCTCACTGGGGACAGGGGTCCGCGAG. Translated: CASSLGTGVRE. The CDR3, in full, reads CASSLGTGVREQYF.

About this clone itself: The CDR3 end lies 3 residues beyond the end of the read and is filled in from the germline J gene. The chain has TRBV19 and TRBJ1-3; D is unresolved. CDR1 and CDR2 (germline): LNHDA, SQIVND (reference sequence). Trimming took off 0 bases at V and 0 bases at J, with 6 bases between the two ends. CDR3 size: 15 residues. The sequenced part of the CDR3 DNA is TGTGCCAGTAGTATAGACAGTTACTCTGGAAACACC. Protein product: CASSIDSYSGNT. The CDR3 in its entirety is CASSIDSYSGNTIYF.

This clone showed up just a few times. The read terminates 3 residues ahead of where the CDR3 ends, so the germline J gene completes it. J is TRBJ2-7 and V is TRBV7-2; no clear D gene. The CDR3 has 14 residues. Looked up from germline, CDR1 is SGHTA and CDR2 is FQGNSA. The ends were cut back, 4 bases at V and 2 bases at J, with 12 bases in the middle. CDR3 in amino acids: CASSSRLVAYEQYF. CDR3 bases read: TGTGCCAGCAGCTCCAGGTTGGTGGCCTACGAG.

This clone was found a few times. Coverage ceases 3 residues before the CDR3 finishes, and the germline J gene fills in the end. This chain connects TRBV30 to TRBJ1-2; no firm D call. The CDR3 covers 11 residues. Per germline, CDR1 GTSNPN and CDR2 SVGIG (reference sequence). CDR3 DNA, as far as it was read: TGTGCCTGGATCCGGACTGTCAAC. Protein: CAWIRTVN. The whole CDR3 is CAWIRTVNYTF. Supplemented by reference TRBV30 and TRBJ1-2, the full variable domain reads SQTIHQWPATLVQPVGSPLSLECTVEGTSNPNLYWYRQAAGRGLQLLFYSVGIGQISSEVPQNLSASRPQDRQFILSSKKLLLSDSGFYLCAWIRTVNYTFGSGTRLTVV.

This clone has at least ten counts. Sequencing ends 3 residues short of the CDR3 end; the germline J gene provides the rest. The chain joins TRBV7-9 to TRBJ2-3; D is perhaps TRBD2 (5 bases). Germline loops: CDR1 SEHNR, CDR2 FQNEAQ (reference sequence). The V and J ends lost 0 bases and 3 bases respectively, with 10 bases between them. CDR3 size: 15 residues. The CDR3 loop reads CASSLAFSGTDTQYF. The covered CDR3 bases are TGTGCCAGCAGCTTAGCGTTTTCGGGGACAGATACG.

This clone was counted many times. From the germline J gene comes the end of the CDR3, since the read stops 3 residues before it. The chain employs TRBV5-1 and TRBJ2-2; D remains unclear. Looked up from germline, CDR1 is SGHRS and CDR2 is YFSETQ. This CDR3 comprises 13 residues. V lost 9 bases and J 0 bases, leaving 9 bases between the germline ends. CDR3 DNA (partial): TGCGCCACCTCGCGGACGAACACCGGGGAG. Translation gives CATSRTNTGE. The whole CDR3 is CATSRTNTGELFF.

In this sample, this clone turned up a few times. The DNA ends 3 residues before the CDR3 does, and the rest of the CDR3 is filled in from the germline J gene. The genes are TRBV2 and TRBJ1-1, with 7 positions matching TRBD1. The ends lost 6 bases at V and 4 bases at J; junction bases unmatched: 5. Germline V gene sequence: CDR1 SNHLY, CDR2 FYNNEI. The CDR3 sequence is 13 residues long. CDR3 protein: CASSGSGGTEAFF. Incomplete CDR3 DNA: TGTGCCAGCAGCGGATCAGGGGGCACTGAA.

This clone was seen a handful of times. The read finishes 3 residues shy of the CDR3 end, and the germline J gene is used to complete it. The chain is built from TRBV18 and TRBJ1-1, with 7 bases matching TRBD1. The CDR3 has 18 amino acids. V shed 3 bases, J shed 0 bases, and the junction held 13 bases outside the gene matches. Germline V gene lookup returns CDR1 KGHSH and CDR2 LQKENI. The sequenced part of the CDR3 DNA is TGTGCCAGCTCACCGGATGAACATTCGACAGGGCTGAACACTGAA. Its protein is CASSPDEHSTGLNTE. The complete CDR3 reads CASSPDEHSTGLNTEAFF.

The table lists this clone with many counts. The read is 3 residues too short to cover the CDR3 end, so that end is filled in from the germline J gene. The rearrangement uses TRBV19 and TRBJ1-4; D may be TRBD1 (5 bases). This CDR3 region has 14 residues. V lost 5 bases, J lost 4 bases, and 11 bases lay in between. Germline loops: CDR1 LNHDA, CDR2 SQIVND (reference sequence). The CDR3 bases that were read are TGTGCCAGTAGTGTCGACAGCCATAATGAAAAA. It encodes CASSVDSHNEK. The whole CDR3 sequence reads CASSVDSHNEKLFF.

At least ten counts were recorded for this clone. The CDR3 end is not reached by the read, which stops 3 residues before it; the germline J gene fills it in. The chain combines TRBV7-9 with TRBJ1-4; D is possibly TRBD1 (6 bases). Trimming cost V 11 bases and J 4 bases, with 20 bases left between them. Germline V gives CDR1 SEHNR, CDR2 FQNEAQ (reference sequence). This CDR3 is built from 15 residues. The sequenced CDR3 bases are TGTGCCGGAGGGGGTAGGGGAGGGCTTAATGAAAAA. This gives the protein CAGGGRGGLNEK. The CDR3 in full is CAGGGRGGLNEKLFF.

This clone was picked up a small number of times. Partial CDR3 DNA: TGTGCCAGCAGCGGGGGGGCCCAAGAGACC. Protein product: CASSGGAQET. The whole CDR3 sequence is CASSGGAQETQYF. The chain links TRBV11-3 to TRBJ2-5, with a tentative D call TRBD2 (7 bases). Read sequence stops 3 residues before the CDR3 end, and the germline J gene provides the missing end. Per the germline V gene, CDR1 is SGHNT and CDR2 is YENEEA. V was shortened by 5 bases and J by 1 base, with 8 bases between the two germline ends. This CDR3 has 13 amino acids.

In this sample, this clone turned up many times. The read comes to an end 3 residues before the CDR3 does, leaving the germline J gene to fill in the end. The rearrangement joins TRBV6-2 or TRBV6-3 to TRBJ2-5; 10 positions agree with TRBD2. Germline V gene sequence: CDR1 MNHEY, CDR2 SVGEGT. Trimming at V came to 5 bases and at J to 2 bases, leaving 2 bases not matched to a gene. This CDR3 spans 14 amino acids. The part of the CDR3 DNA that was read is TGTGCCAGCAGTCGGACTAGCGGACAAGAGACC. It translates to CASSRTSGQET. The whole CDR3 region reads CASSRTSGQETQYF.

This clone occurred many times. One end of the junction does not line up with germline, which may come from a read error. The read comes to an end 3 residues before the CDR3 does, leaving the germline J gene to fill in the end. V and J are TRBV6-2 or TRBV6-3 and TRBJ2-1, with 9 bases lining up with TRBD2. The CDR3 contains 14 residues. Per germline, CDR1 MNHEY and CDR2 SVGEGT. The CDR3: CASRGGGAYHEQFF. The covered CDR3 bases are TGTGCCAGCAGGGGCGGGGGGGCCTACCATGAG.

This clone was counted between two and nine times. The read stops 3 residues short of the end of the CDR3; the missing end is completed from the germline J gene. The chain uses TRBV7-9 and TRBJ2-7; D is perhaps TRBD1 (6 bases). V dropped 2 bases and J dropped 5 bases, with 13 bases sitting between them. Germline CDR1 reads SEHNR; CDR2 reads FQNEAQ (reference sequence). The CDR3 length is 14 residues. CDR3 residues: CASSLSTGWDEQYF. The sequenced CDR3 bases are TGTGCCAGCAGCTTATCCACAGGGTGGGACGAG. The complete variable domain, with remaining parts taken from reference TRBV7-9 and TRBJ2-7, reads DTGVSQNPRHKITKRGQNVTFRCDPISEHNRLYWYRQTLGQGPEFLTYFQNEAQLEKSRLLSDRFSAERPKGSFSTLEIQRTEQGDSAMYLCASSLSTGWDEQYFGPGTRLTVT.

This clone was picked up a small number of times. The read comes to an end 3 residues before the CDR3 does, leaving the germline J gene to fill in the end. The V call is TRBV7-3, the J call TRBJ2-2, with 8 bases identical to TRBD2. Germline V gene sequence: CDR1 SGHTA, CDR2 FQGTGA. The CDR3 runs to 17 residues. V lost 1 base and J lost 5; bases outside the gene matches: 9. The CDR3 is CASSLIDPAGDTGELFF. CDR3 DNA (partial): TGTGCCAGCAGCTTAATAGATCCAGCGGGAGATACCGGGGAG.

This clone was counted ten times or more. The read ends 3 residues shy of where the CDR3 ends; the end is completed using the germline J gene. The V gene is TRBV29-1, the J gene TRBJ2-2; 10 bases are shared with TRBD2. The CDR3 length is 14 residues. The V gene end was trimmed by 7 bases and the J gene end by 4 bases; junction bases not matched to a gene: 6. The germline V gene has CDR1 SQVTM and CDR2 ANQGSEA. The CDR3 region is CSARTSGLTGELFF. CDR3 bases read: TGCAGCGCCCGGACTAGCGGCCTCACCGGGGAG.

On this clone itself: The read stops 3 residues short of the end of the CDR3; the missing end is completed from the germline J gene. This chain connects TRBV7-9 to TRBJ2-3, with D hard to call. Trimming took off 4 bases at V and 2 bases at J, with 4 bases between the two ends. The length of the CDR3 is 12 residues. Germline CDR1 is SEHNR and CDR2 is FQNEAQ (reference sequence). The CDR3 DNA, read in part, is TGTGCCAGCAGCTATTACACAGATACG. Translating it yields CASSYYTDT. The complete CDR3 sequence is CASSYYTDTQYF. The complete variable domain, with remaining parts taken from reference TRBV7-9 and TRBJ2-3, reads DTGVSQNPRHKITKRGQNVTFRCDPISEHNRLYWYRQTLGQGPEFLTYFQNEAQLEKSRLLSDRFSAERPKGSFSTLEIQRTEQGDSAMYLCASSYYTDTQYFGPGTRLTVL.

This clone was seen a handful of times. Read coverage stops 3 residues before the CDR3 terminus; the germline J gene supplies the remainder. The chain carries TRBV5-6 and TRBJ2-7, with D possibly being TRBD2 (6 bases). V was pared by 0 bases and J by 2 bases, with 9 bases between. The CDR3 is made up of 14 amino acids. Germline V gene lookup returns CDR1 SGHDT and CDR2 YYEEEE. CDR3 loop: CASSLVGGAYEQYF. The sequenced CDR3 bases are TGTGCCAGCAGCTTGGTCGGGGGAGCCTACGAG.

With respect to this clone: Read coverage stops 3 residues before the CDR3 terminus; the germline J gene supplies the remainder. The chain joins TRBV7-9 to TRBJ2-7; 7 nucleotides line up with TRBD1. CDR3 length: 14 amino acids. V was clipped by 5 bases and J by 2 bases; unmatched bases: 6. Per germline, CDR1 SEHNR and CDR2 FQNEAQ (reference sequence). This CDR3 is CASSTGQVTYEQYF. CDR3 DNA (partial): TGTGCCAGCAGCACAGGACAGGTAACCTACGAG.

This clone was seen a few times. The part of the CDR3 DNA that was read is TGTGCCAGCGCCAGGGGGACAGGGAATTACAATGAG. The encoded protein is CASARGTGNYNE. The full CDR3 sequence reads CASARGTGNYNEQFF. The chain joins TRBV2 to TRBJ2-1; 9 positions match TRBD1. The sequence runs out 3 residues before the end of the CDR3; the remainder is reconstructed from the germline J gene. The CDR3 length is 15 residues. CDR1 is SNHLY and CDR2 is FYNNEI in the germline V gene. Trimming took 8 bases from V and 4 from J; bases not matched to a gene: 9.

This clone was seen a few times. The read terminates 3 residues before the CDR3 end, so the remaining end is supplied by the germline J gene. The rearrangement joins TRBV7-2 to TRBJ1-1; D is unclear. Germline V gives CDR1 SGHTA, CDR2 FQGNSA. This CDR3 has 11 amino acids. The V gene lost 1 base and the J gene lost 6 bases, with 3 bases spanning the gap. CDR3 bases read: TGTGCCAGCAGCTTAGTCGCTGAA. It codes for CASSLVAE. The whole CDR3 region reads CASSLVAEAFF.

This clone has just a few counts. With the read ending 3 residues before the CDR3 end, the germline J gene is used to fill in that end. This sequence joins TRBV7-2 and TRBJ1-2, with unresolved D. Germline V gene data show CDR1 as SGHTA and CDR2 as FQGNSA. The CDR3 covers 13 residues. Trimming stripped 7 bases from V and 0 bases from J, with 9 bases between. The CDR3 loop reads CASNSISNYGYTF. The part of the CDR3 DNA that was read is TGTGCCAGCAACTCTATTTCTAACTATGGC.

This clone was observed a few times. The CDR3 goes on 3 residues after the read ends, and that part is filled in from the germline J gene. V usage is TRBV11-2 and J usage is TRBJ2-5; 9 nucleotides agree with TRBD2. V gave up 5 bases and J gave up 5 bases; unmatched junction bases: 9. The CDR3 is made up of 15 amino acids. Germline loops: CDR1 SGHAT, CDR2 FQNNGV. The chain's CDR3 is CASSAPGTSYETQYF. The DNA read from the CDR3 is TGTGCCAGCAGCGCACCCGGGACTAGCTATGAGACC.

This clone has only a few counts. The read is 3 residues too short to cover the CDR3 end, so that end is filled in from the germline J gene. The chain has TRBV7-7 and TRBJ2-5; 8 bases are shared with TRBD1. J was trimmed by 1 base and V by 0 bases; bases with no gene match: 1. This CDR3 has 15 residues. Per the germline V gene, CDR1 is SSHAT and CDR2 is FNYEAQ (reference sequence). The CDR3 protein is CASSLAGTGQETQYF. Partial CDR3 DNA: TGTGCCAGCAGCTTAGCCGGGACAGGCCAAGAGACC.

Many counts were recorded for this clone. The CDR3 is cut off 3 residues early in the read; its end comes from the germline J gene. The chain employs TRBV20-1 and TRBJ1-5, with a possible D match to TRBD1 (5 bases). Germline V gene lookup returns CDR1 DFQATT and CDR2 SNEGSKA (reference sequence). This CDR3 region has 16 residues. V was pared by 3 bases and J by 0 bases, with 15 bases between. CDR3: CSASSGLGYSNQPQHF. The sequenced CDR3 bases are TGCAGTGCTAGTTCGGGACTTGGGTATAGCAATCAGCCC.

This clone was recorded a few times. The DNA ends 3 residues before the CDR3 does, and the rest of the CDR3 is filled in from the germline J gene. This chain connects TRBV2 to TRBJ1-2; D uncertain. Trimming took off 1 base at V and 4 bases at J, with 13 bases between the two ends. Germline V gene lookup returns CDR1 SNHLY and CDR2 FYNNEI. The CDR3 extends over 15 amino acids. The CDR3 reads CASSEGEGFVYGYTF. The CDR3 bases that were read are TGTGCCAGCAGTGAAGGAGAAGGGTTTGTCTATGGC.

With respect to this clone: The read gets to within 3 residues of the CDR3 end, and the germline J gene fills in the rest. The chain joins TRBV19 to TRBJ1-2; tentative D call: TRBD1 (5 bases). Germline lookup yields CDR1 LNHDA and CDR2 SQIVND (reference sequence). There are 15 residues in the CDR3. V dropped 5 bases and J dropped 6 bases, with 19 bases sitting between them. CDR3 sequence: CASSPRGEGFDGYTF. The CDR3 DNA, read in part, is TGTGCCAGTAGTCCAAGAGGGGAAGGGTTCGATGGC.

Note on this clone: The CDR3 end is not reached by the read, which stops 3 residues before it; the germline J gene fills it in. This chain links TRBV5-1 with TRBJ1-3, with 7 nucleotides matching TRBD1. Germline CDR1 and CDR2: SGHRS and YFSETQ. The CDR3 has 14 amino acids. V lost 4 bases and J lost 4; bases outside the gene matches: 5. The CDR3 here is CASSPGTVGNTIYF. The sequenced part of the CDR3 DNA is TGCGCCAGCAGCCCCGGGACAGTAGGAAACACC.